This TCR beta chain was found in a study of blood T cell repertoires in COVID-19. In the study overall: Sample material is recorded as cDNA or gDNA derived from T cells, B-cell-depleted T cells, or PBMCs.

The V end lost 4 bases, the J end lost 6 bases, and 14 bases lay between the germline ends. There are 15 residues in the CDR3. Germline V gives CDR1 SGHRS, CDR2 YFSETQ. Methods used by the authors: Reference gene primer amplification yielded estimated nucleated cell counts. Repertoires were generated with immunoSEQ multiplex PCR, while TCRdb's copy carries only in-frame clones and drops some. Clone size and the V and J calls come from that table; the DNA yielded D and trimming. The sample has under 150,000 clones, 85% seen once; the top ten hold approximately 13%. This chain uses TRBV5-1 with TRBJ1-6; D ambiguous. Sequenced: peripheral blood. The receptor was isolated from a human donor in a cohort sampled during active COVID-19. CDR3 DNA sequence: TGCGCCAGCAGCCTCCTTGAGGGTGGTAATTCACCCCTCCACTTT. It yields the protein CASSLLEGGNSPLHF.